This is a list of T cell receptor beta chains from one sample in a study of early T cells in non-severe SARS-CoV-2 infection. One entry per CDR3 protein results from TCRdb running MiXCR on the 5' RACE reads. The table includes over 85,000 distinct CDR3 sequences, roughly 12% detected once. This specimen was whole blood, taken at baseline. The origin of the receptors is an adult who was a healthcare worker with PCR-confirmed SARS-CoV-2 infection or an uninfected control (not recorded which). Both conserved end residues are part of each CDR3. D genes are given only for firm matches. The size field is filled for only some rows; it gives once, few, many or a size class.

d_gene,abundance,v_gene,j_gene,CDR3nt,CDR3aa
TRBD2,many,TRBV5-1,TRBJ2-1,TGCGCCAGCAGCTTGTGGTCTTCGACTAGCGGGAGAAGGTACAATGAGCAGTTCTTC,CASSLWSSTSGRRYNEQFF
TRBD1,many,TRBV2,TRBJ2-3,TGTGCCAGCAGTGCCCTGGGGACAGTGGACACAGATACGCAGTATTTT,CASSALGTVDTDTQYF
NA,NA,TRBV4-1,TRBJ2-5,TGCGCCAGCAGCCAAGGAGAGTTCGCGGCGGAGACCCAGTACTTC,CASSQGEFAAETQYF
TRBD2,few,TRBV9,TRBJ2-2,TGTGCCAGCAGCGTAGCGACTAGCGGACCCACCGGGGAGCTGTTTTTT,CASSVATSGPTGELFF
NA,many,TRBV6-5,TRBJ1-1,TGTGCCAGCAGTTACAGGGGTTACACTGAAGCTTTCTTT,CASSYRGYTEAFF
TRBD1,NA,TRBV11-2,TRBJ2-1,TGTGCCAGCAGCTTAGGACAGGGGCCGGGGGATGAGCAGTTCTTC,CASSLGQGPGDEQFF
NA,NA,TRBV18,TRBJ2-1,TGTGCCAGCTCACCGGCATCTCCCTACAATGAGCAGTTCTTC,CASSPASPYNEQFF
NA,few,TRBV5-6,TRBJ2-2,TGTGCCAGCAGCTTTAGACACTCGAACACCGGGGAGCTGTTTTTT,CASSFRHSNTGELFF
NA,NA,TRBV5-1,TRBJ2-1,TGCGCCAGCCGACGGCAGGGATATGCCTACAATGAGCAGTTCTTC,CASRRQGYAYNEQFF
TRBD2,many,TRBV5-1,TRBJ2-5,TGCGCCAGCAGTCAGGCGGGGGGTCTTCAAGAGACCCAGTACTTC,CASSQAGGLQETQYF
TRBD1,few,TRBV29-1,TRBJ2-7,TGCAGCACTCGGGACAGTTCCTACGAGCAGTACTTC,CSTRDSSYEQYF
TRBD1,NA,TRBV4-1,TRBJ1-1,TGCGCCAGCAGCCAAAACCCCATAGGGACAGCTGAAGCTTTCTTT,CASSQNPIGTAEAFF
NA,NA,TRBV5-1,TRBJ2-3,TGCGCCAGCAGCCTTAGCGATCGCACAGATACGCAGTATTTT,CASSLSDRTDTQYF
NA,few,TRBV30,TRBJ1-2,TGTGCCTGGAGTCTGGAGGGCGCTCATGGCTACACCTTC,CAWSLEGAHGYTF
NA,many,TRBV12-3/TRBV12-4,TRBJ2-6,TGTGCCAGCAGTTTCTCTGGGGCCAACGTCCTGACTTTC,CASSFSGANVLTF
NA,few,TRBV20-1,TRBJ1-5,TGCAGTGCTAGAGATGGGGAAGGGGGCAATCAGCCCCAGCATTTT,CSARDGEGGNQPQHF
TRBD1,many,TRBV29-1,TRBJ2-1,TGCAGCGCGGGGACAGAAACCTACAATGAGCAGTTCTTC,CSAGTETYNEQFF
NA,NA,TRBV28,TRBJ2-7,TGTGCCAGCAGTCTCCAACTGAACAGGGTTTACGAGCAGTACTTC,CASSLQLNRVYEQYF
TRBD2,few,TRBV29-1,TRBJ2-3,TGCAGCGTGAGGACTAGCGGGAAGATAGATACGCAGTATTTT,CSVRTSGKIDTQYF
NA,few,TRBV12-3/TRBV12-4,TRBJ1-3,TGTGCCAGCAGTTCTACTGGGGGGTCTGGAAACACCATATATTTT,CASSSTGGSGNTIYF
TRBD1,few,TRBV6-1,TRBJ1-1,TGTGCCACGCCCGGAACTCCCGGGACAGGTGGTCTGAACACTGAAGCTTTCTTT,CATPGTPGTGGLNTEAFF
TRBD2,few,TRBV2,TRBJ2-7,TGTGCCAGCGGGGGGGACGCCTCCTACGAGCAGTACTTC,CASGGDASYEQYF
NA,NA,TRBV9,TRBJ2-3,TGTGCCAGCAGCGTTACCCCAGATACGCAGTATTTT,CASSVTPDTQYF
NA,NA,TRBV7-2,TRBJ2-1,TGTGCCAGCAGCTTTTCCCCCGGGTCATACAATGGGCAGTTCTTC,CASSFSPGSYNGQFF
TRBD1,NA,TRBV6-1,TRBJ1-2,TGTGCCAGCAACCTGGACAGGGGGCTCGACTATGGCTACACCTTC,CASNLDRGLDYGYTF
NA,NA,TRBV10-2,TRBJ1-2,TGCGCCAGCAGCCGAGGACAGACTAACTATGGCTACACCTTC,CASSRGQTNYGYTF
NA,NA,TRBV29-1,TRBJ2-1,TGCAGCGTTGATGGCAGGGGATCGGACAATGAGCAGTTCTTC,CSVDGRGSDNEQFF
TRBD1,NA,TRBV29-1,TRBJ1-2,TGCAGCGTTGTTAAGGGGGCAGACTATGGCTACACCTTC,CSVVKGADYGYTF
TRBD2,many,TRBV20-1,TRBJ2-3,TGCAGTGTGGGGTCTAGCGGTTACATCACAGATACGCAGTATTTT,CSVGSSGYITDTQYF
TRBD2,NA,TRBV5-1,TRBJ2-7,TGCGCCAGCAAGGAAGTTAGCGGGGGTTTCGAGCAGTACTTC,CASKEVSGGFEQYF
NA,NA,TRBV27,TRBJ2-1,TGTGCCAGCAGTCTAGGACAGTTTGGGTATGAGCAGTTCTTC,CASSLGQFGYEQFF
TRBD1,many,TRBV12-3/TRBV12-4,TRBJ1-1,TGTGCCAGCAGTCTTTCGACAGGGGGCACTGAAGCTTTCTTT,CASSLSTGGTEAFF
TRBD1,few,TRBV15,TRBJ2-7,TGTGCCACCAGCACGTCAATTAGGACAGGCTTATACGAGCAGTACTTC,CATSTSIRTGLYEQYF
TRBD1,few,TRBV7-8,TRBJ1-2,TGTGCCAGCAGCTTTATTCGTACAGGGGGAAGTGGCTACACCTTC,CASSFIRTGGSGYTF
NA,NA,TRBV11-2,TRBJ2-1,TGTGCCAGCAGCTTTAACAGCAGATACAATGAGCAGTTCTTC,CASSFNSRYNEQFF
NA,few,TRBV7-9,TRBJ2-1,TGTGCCAGCAGCCCCATTGGAGGGCAGTCCCGAACTTCCTACAATGAGCAGTTCTTC,CASSPIGGQSRTSYNEQFF
TRBD1,many,TRBV5-1,TRBJ2-3,TGCGCCAGCAGCGTCCGGGACAGGAGCACAGATACGCAGTATTTT,CASSVRDRSTDTQYF